A single sample is the source of the 26 T cell receptor beta chains below, sequenced in a study of blood T cell repertoires in COVID-19 (dated by TCRdb to the early 2020s). Receptors were amplified or captured by the immunoSEQ multiplex PCR assay. TCRdb obtained this table from immuneACCESS and retained in-frame rearrangements with V and J assigned. These tables miss some clones; where compared with another copy, unresolved V genes account for less than half of the shortfall, and the remainder is unexplained. The sample table shows under 150,000 clones, and about nine tenths are seen once. Clones ranked in the top ten supply under 2% of the sample. The specimen was peripheral blood. Receptors originate from a human donor with active COVID-19. The donor label of this sample is uncertain.

J is TRBJ2-5 and V is TRBV2, with 10 bases identical to TRBD2. With V trimmed by 7 bases and J by 5 bases, 10 bases remained unmatched. Germline-derived CDR1 and CDR2 are SNHLY and FYNNEI. The CDR3 extends over 15 amino acids. The chain's CDR3 is CASTQRLAGSETQYF. In nucleotides, the CDR3 is TGTGCCAGCACCCAAAGACTAGCGGGCTCGGAGACCCAGTACTTC.

This clone appeared a few times. This chain uses TRBV2 with TRBJ1-5; D unresolved. The V end lost 3 bases, the J end lost 0 bases, and 15 bases lay between the germline ends. CDR3 size: 17 residues. Germline assignment: CDR1 SNHLY and CDR2 FYNNEI. The CDR3 reads CASSDFGWRDSNQPQHF. In nucleotides, the CDR3 is TGTGCCAGCAGTGATTTCGGATGGCGGGATAGCAATCAGCCCCAGCATTTT.

The gene calls are TRBV5-6 and TRBJ2-7, with no clear D. CDR3 length equals 13 residues. The V end lost 0 bases, the J end lost 2 bases, and 6 bases lay between the germline ends. Germline V CDR1 and CDR2: SGHDT, YYEEEE. The CDR3 nucleotides are TGTGCCAGCAGCTTGGAACAAACCTACGAGCAGTACTTC. This codes for CASSLEQTYEQYF.

V and J are TRBV16 and TRBJ2-7; D perhaps matches TRBD1 (6 bases). The CDR3 contains 15 residues. Germline CDR1 reads KGHSY; CDR2 reads FQNENV. Between the trimmed V and J ends, which lost 4 bases and 1 base, there was a span of 14 bases. The CDR3 DNA reads as TGTGCCAGCAGCCTCAGGGCAGGGGATTCCTACGAGCAGTACTTC. Translated: CASSLRAGDSYEQYF.

This clone was observed a single time. This chain connects TRBV5-1 to TRBJ1-1; perhaps TRBD1 as D (5 bases). CDR1 and CDR2 (germline): SGHRS, YFSETQ. V lost 0 bases and J lost 6, with 9 bases in between. The CDR3 sequence is 13 residues long. CDR3 protein: CASSLGGSPEAFF. CDR3 DNA sequence: TGCGCCAGCAGCTTGGGGGGCAGCCCTGAAGCTTTCTTT. Full variable domain (remainder filled in from reference TRBV5-1 and TRBJ1-1): KAGVTQTPRYLIKTRGQQVTLSCSPISGHRSVSWYQQTPGQGLQFLFEYFSETQRNKGNFPGRFSGRQFSNSRSEMNVSTLELGDSALYLCASSLGGSPEAFFGQGTRLTVV.

V is TRBV5-1 and J is TRBJ1-2, with TRBD1 as a possible D gene (6 bases). There are 16 residues in the CDR3. V dropped 0 bases and J dropped 3 bases, with 15 bases sitting between them. The germline V gene has CDR1 SGHRS and CDR2 YFSETQ. The CDR3 region is CASSLVGTPSYYGYTF. The CDR3 DNA is TGCGCCAGCAGCTTGGTGGGGACACCTTCGTACTATGGCTACACCTTC.

This clone was observed a few times. V is TRBV5-1 and J is TRBJ2-1; TRBD2 agrees at 7 bases. This CDR3 is 15 amino acids long. Germline lookup yields CDR1 SGHRS and CDR2 YFSETQ. Losses at the gene ends were 5 bases for V and 2 bases for J; bases not matched to a gene: 7. Here the CDR3 DNA reads TGCGCCAGCAGAGCAAGCGGGGTAACCTACAATGAGCAGTTCTTC. It yields the protein CASRASGVTYNEQFF. Full variable domain (remainder filled in from reference TRBV5-1 and TRBJ2-1): KAGVTQTPRYLIKTRGQQVTLSCSPISGHRSVSWYQQTPGQGLQFLFEYFSETQRNKGNFPGRFSGRQFSNSRSEMNVSTLELGDSALYLCASRASGVTYNEQFFGPGTRLTVL.

The J gene is TRBJ2-2, the V gene TRBV5-1; 9 nucleotides align to TRBD1. The CDR3 loop spans 12 amino acids. Germline CDR1 reads SGHRS; CDR2 reads YFSETQ. J lost 5 bases, V lost 9 bases, and 2 bases had no gene match. The DNA for the CDR3 is TGCGCCAACAGGGGGCTAACCGGGGAGCTGTTTTTT. This encodes CANRGLTGELFF.

This clone was found once. The rearrangement links TRBV18 to TRBJ1-5, with a tentative D call TRBD1 (5 bases). V lost 3 bases and J lost 8, with 11 bases in between. This CDR3 is built from 13 residues. Germline V CDR1 and CDR2: KGHSH, LQKENI. CDR3 bases: TGTGCCAGCTCACCGAGCAGGGCTGAGCCCCAGCATTTT. This translates into CASSPSRAEPQHF. The whole variable domain, remainder taken from reference TRBV18 and TRBJ1-5, is NAGVMQNPRHLVRRRGQEARLRCSPMKGHSHVYWYRQLPEEGLKFMVYLQKENIIDESGMPKERFSAEFPKEGPSILRIQQVVRGDSAAYFCASSPSRAEPQHFGDGTRLSIL.

The chain uses TRBV5-1 and TRBJ2-3; 9 bases align to TRBD1. In germline, CDR1 is SGHRS, CDR2 YFSETQ. V lost 2 bases and J lost 8; bases outside the gene matches: 9. The CDR3 has 15 residues. CDR3 bases: TGCGCCAGCAGCTTAGGGGACAGGGACAGGGCTACGCAGTATTTT. It is translated as CASSLGDRDRATQYF. Full variable domain (remainder filled in from reference TRBV5-1 and TRBJ2-3): KAGVTQTPRYLIKTRGQQVTLSCSPISGHRSVSWYQQTPGQGLQFLFEYFSETQRNKGNFPGRFSGRQFSNSRSEMNVSTLELGDSALYLCASSLGDRDRATQYFGPGTRLTVL.

A remark on this clone: The DNA is left out, because the CDR3 cannot be placed on it with certainty; the CDR3 is given as TCRdb lists it. This chain links TRBV7-6 with TRBJ2-6; TRBD1 is the table's D call, not checked against the DNA. A total of 15 residues make up the CDR3, ends included. Germline V gene data show CDR1 as SGHVS and CDR2 as FNYEAQ. The CDR3 is CASGRDRGPANVLTF.

The V and J genes are TRBV11-2 and TRBJ2-5, with 13 bases aligning to TRBD2. V shed 5 bases, J shed 5 bases, and the junction held 11 bases outside the gene matches. Germline CDR1 SGHAT, CDR2 FQNNGV. CDR3 length equals 17 residues. The chain's CDR3 is CASSMPTSGGPGETQYF. CDR3 DNA: TGTGCCAGCAGCATGCCGACTAGCGGGGGGCCGGGCGAGACCCAGTACTTC.

V is TRBV5-4 and J is TRBJ1-2, with D maybe TRBD1 (6 bases). Per the germline V gene, CDR1 is SGHNT and CDR2 is YYREEE (reference sequence). CDR3 length: 15 residues. Between the trimmed V and J ends, which lost 0 bases and 4 bases, there was a span of 13 bases. CDR3: CASSLVQGQSYGYTF. CDR3 sequence (DNA): TGTGCCAGCAGCTTGGTCCAGGGACAAAGCTATGGCTACACCTTC.

The J gene is TRBJ2-3, the V gene TRBV27; tentative D call: TRBD2 (6 bases). CDR3 length equals 15 residues. Germline assignment: CDR1 MNHEY and CDR2 SMNVEV (reference sequence). Trimming shortened V by 5 bases and J by 1 base, and 13 bases separated the two germline ends. The CDR3 DNA follows: TGTGCCAGCAGTCCCCTCCCGGGGGGCACAGATACGCAGTATTTT. Translated, it gives CASSPLPGGTDTQYF.

The rearrangement links TRBV6-5 to TRBJ2-5, with 8 bases identical to TRBD2. CDR3 size: 15 residues. Trimming at V came to 6 bases and at J to 2 bases, leaving 8 bases not matched to a gene. CDR1 MNHEY and CDR2 SVGAGI come from the germline V gene. The CDR3 DNA reads as TGTGCCAGCAGGACCGTAGCGGGGAAACAAGAGACCCAGTACTTC. Its protein is CASRTVAGKQETQYF.

The genes are TRBV7-2 and TRBJ1-1; the D gene is possibly TRBD1 (6 bases). This CDR3 contains 15 residues. In germline, CDR1 is SGHTA, CDR2 FQGNSA. Trimming took 5 bases from V and 1 from J, leaving 14 bases between them. This CDR3 is CASSLRQVTNTEAFF. CDR3 coding DNA: TGTGCCAGCAGCCTACGACAGGTGACGAACACTGAAGCTTTCTTT.

V is TRBV6-2 or TRBV6-3 and J is TRBJ2-5, with 14 bases that match TRBD2. V dropped 5 bases and J dropped 2; count of bases not matched to a gene: 10. The CDR3 loop spans 18 amino acids. Germline lookup yields CDR1 MNHEY and CDR2 SVGEGT. The CDR3 spells CASSPRTRLAGGQETQYF. DNA of the CDR3: TGTGCCAGCAGTCCCCGGACCCGACTAGCGGGGGGGCAAGAGACCCAGTACTTC.

V is TRBV3-1 (or the pseudogene TRBV3-2) and J is TRBJ2-7, with D tentatively TRBD2 (5 bases). The CDR3 covers 15 residues. Trimming removed 1 base at V and 1 base at J, with 11 bases between. Germline V CDR1 and CDR2: LGHDT, YNNKEL (reference sequence). CDR3 residues: CASSQVRGASYEQYF. The CDR3 region has the DNA TGTGCCAGCAGCCAAGTACGGGGAGCGTCCTACGAGCAGTACTTC.

The J gene is TRBJ2-5, the V gene TRBV4-1; weak D call: TRBD2 (5 bases). V lost 0 bases to trimming and J lost 5 bases, with 10 bases between them. Germline values: CDR1 MGHRA, CDR2 YSYEKL. This CDR3 has 14 residues. The CDR3 DNA reads as TGCGCCAGCAGCCAAGAGGCTAGCCGGGAGACCCAGTACTTC. This encodes CASSQEASRETQYF.

The chain couples TRBV10-2 to TRBJ2-7; possibly TRBD1 for D (5 bases). CDR3 length equals 16 residues. Trimming removed 0 bases at V and 1 base at J, with 13 bases between. Germline V gene lookup returns CDR1 WSHSY and CDR2 SAAADI. The CDR3 nucleotides are TGCGCCAGCAGTGAGTCCGGTACAGGTTCATCCTACGAGCAGTACTTC. It specifies CASSESGTGSSYEQYF.

V is TRBV3-1 (or the pseudogene TRBV3-2) and J is TRBJ2-2; the D gene is possibly TRBD2 (6 bases). Between the trimmed V and J ends, which lost 3 bases and 5 bases, there was a span of 16 bases. The CDR3 sequence is 16 residues long. Germline V gene lookup returns CDR1 LGHDT and CDR2 YNNKEL (reference sequence). CDR3 sequence (DNA): TGTGCCAGCAGCCAGGCGGGGTCCAAGGGGACCGGGGAGCTGTTTTTT. Translation: CASSQAGSKGTGELFF.

This chain joins TRBV6-5 and TRBJ1-1; 10 nucleotides match TRBD1. CDR1 and CDR2 (germline): MNHEY, SVGAGI. J was trimmed by 0 bases and V by 9 bases; bases with no gene match: 4. The CDR3 is made up of 14 amino acids. CDR3 region: CASDRGPMNTEAFF. In DNA form, the CDR3 reads TGTGCCAGTGACAGGGGGCCCATGAACACTGAAGCTTTCTTT.

The chain couples TRBV28 to TRBJ2-5; TRBD1 agrees at 9 bases. The CDR3 spans 15 residues. Germline CDR1 and CDR2: MDHEN and SYDVKM. The V segment lost 6 bases and the J segment 5 bases; nucleotides outside the gene matches: 10. Here the CDR3 DNA reads TGTGCCAGCAGCCCCCCGGGACAGGGAAGGGAGACCCAGTACTTC. It encodes CASSPPGQGRETQYF.

The chain uses TRBV19 and TRBJ2-3; 9 bases fit TRBD1. The CDR3 contains 15 residues. The germline V gene encodes CDR1 LNHDA and CDR2 SQIVND (reference sequence). Trimming took 5 bases from V and 4 from J; bases not matched to a gene: 7. This chain's CDR3 is CASSPLTGGADTQYF. The DNA for the CDR3 is TGTGCCAGTAGTCCCCTGACAGGGGGTGCAGATACGCAGTATTTT.

This clone was detected once. The gene calls are TRBV20-1 and TRBJ2-7, with 7 bases fitting TRBD2. The ends lost 3 bases at V and 7 bases at J; junction bases unmatched: 3. This CDR3 comprises 11 residues. Per the germline V gene, CDR1 is DFQATT and CDR2 is SNEGSKA (reference sequence). As DNA, the CDR3 is TGCAGTGCTAGTTTACTAGCGGAGCAGTACTTC. Translation gives CSASLLAEQYF.

The V and J genes are TRBV12-3 or TRBV12-4 and TRBJ1-1; a weak D match, TRBD1 (6 bases). The CDR3 spans 13 residues. The germline V and J ends were trimmed by 7 bases and 5 bases, with 14 bases remaining between them. The CDR3 region is CASTNRVRTEAFF. Written as DNA, the CDR3 is TGTGCCAGCACCAACAGGGTTCGGACTGAAGCTTTCTTT.